The 23 T cell receptor beta chains given below trace back to one sample, sequenced in a study of T cells in Graves' hyperthyroidism and ophthalmopathy. There were TCR beta CDR3 regions amplified from RNA transcripts. When the TCR CDR3 underwent first-round RT-PCR, the HTBI primer set was used. TCRdb reprocessed the multiplex PCR reads with MiXCR, giving one entry per CDR3 protein. Altogether 450,000 to 650,000 distinct CDR3 sequences are present, less than 25% being singletons, with the ten largest covering less than 30%. The sample comprised blood. Source of these receptors: a young man with Graves' hyperthyroidism.

This clonotype was found many times. This chain links TRBV28 with TRBJ2-7, with D possibly matching TRBD1 (6 bases). CDR3 length: 12 amino acids. V was cut by 10 bases and J by 6 bases, with 16 bases left in between. CDR1 MDHEN and CDR2 SYDVKM come from the germline V gene. This chain's CDR3 is CATNRDVGEQYF. In nucleotides, the CDR3 is TGTGCCACAAACAGGGATGTAGGCGAGCAGTACTTC.

This clonotype showed up just once. This chain links TRBV24-1 with TRBJ1-5, with TRBD1 identical over 7 bases. The CDR3 is 15 residues long. V lost 3 bases and J lost 3; bases outside the gene matches: 4. Per germline, CDR1 KGHDR and CDR2 SFDVKD. The CDR3 region is CATSDTDRDNQPQHF. CDR3 DNA sequence: TGTGCCACCAGTGATACTGACAGGGACAATCAGCCCCAGCATTTT.

V gene TRBV5-4 combines with J gene TRBJ2-5; D unclear. This CDR3 contains 12 residues. Looked up from germline, CDR1 is SGHNT and CDR2 is YYREEE (reference sequence). With 4 bases removed from V and 2 bases from J, the gap between germline ends came to 6 bases. In DNA, the CDR3 is TGTGCCAGCAGCCAGCCTCAAGAGACCCAGTACTTC. This encodes CASSQPQETQYF.

The V and J genes are TRBV5-1 and TRBJ2-5; 11 nucleotides match TRBD2. This CDR3 spans 16 amino acids. Trimming took 4 bases from V and 5 from J; bases not matched to a gene: 10. CDR1 and CDR2 (germline): SGHRS, YFSETQ. CDR3 DNA sequence: TGCGCCAGCAGCGGAACATCTAGCGGGGGGTCGGAGACCCAGTACTTC. This sequence encodes CASSGTSSGGSETQYF.

Many counts were recorded for this clonotype. The chain couples TRBV7-2 to TRBJ1-1; D gene ambiguous. V was cut by 1 base and J by 6 bases, with 12 bases left in between. Germline V gene lookup returns CDR1 SGHTA and CDR2 FQGNSA. CDR3 length: 14 amino acids. The chain's CDR3 is CASSLVVGSSEAFF. The DNA of the CDR3 is TGTGCCAGCAGCTTAGTGGTGGGAAGCTCTGAAGCTTTCTTT.

The chain has TRBV2 and TRBJ1-1, with D hard to call. This CDR3 has 12 residues. CDR1 is SNHLY and CDR2 is FYNNEI in the germline V gene. V lost 6 bases and J 4 bases, leaving 9 bases between the germline ends. The CDR3 spells CASSVVGTEAFF. The CDR3 DNA sequence: TGTGCCAGCAGCGTAGTGGGCACTGAAGCTTTCTTT.

This clonotype was seen ten or more times. The chain couples TRBV20-1 to TRBJ1-3; tentatively, D is TRBD1 (5 bases). The CDR3 length is 13 residues. The germline V and J ends were trimmed by 5 bases and 2 bases, with 10 bases remaining between them. Looked up from germline, CDR1 is DFQATT and CDR2 is SNEGSKA (reference sequence). In nucleotides, the CDR3 is TGCAGTGCTGTGACAGAACCTGGAAACACCATATATTTT. Residues: CSAVTEPGNTIYF.

The sample holds a few counts of this clonotype. The V call is TRBV12-3 or TRBV12-4, the J call TRBJ1-1; D gene ambiguous. V gave up 2 bases and J gave up 7 bases, with 8 bases separating them. CDR3 length: 12 amino acids. The CDR3 spells CASSLNGFEAFF. The CDR3 coding sequence is TGTGCCAGCAGTTTAAACGGGTTTGAAGCTTTCTTT.

The CDR3 protein is CASSEISGMGSNQPQHF. The CDR3 coding sequence is TGTGCCAGCAGTGAAATTTCTGGGATGGGGAGCAATCAGCCCCAGCATTTT. The chain has TRBV2 and TRBJ1-5; D is unresolved. From germline, CDR1 is SNHLY and CDR2 FYNNEI. Trimming removed 2 bases from V and 1 base from J, with 15 bases in between. The CDR3 runs 17 residues.

Many counts were recorded for this clonotype. V and J are TRBV9 and TRBJ1-5, with 7 bases identical to TRBD1. Germline V gives CDR1 SGDLS, CDR2 YYNGEE. The ends lost 0 bases at V and 9 bases at J; junction bases unmatched: 9. This CDR3 region has 15 residues. The CDR3 sequence is CASSVDGQVAWPQHF. In nucleotides, the CDR3 is TGTGCCAGCAGCGTAGACGGACAGGTAGCGTGGCCCCAGCATTTT.

This clonotype was seen repeatedly, ten times or more. The CDR3 region is CASSVVGRGSNTEAFF. The CDR3 DNA reads TGTGCCAGCAGCGTAGTGGGCAGGGGGTCGAACACTGAAGCTTTCTTT. The rearrangement joins TRBV9 to TRBJ1-1, with 7 bases aligning to TRBD1. The germline V gene encodes CDR1 SGDLS and CDR2 YYNGEE. The CDR3 has 16 amino acids. After removal of 0 bases from V and 1 base from J, the junction contained 6 bases not matched to a gene.

This clonotype was found many times. This chain links TRBV11-2 with TRBJ1-5, with D perhaps matching TRBD1 (5 bases). The length of the CDR3 is 13 residues. Germline V lookup: CDR1 SGHAT, CDR2 FQNNGV. V lost 5 bases and J lost 4, with 9 bases in between. The CDR3 DNA reads as TGTGCCAGCAGCCCGGACATAAATCAGCCCCAGCATTTT. Protein product: CASSPDINQPQHF.

This clonotype came up many times. V is TRBV20-1 and J is TRBJ2-7; D perhaps matches TRBD1 (5 bases). CDR1 is DFQATT and CDR2 is SNEGSKA in the germline V gene (reference sequence). Trimming took off 6 bases at V and 1 base at J, with 16 bases between the two ends. This CDR3 is built from 14 residues. The CDR3 nucleotides read TGCAGTGCCCGTATCCCCAGGGTTTCCTACGAGCAGTACTTC. It codes for CSARIPRVSYEQYF.

There are many counts of this clonotype. V gene TRBV2 combines with J gene TRBJ2-2; the match to TRBD2 covers 9 bases. Germline CDR1 SNHLY, CDR2 FYNNEI. V dropped 7 bases and J dropped 6; count of bases not matched to a gene: 6. The CDR3 length is 14 residues. CDR3 nucleotide sequence: TGTGCCAGCAAAGCGGGGGGCCAACCCGGGGAGCTGTTTTTT. Translating gives CASKAGGQPGELFF. Full variable domain (remainder filled in from reference TRBV2 and TRBJ2-2): EPEVTQTPSHQVTQMGQEVILRCVPISNHLYFYWYRQILGQKVEFLVSFYNNEISEKSEIFDDQFSVERPDGSNFTLKIRSTKLEDSAMYFCASKAGGQPGELFFGEGSRLTVL.

The gene calls are TRBV6-5 and TRBJ1-1, with D perhaps TRBD1 (5 bases). V was shortened by 0 bases and J by 0 bases, with 8 bases between the two germline ends. Germline loops: CDR1 MNHEY, CDR2 SVGAGI. The CDR3 covers 15 residues. The CDR3 DNA follows: TGTGCCAGCAGTTACTCCCAGGGCCTGAACACTGAAGCTTTCTTT. Translating gives CASSYSQGLNTEAFF.

This clonotype was counted at least ten times. V and J are TRBV19 and TRBJ1-2, with no clear D. Germline V lookup: CDR1 LNHDA, CDR2 SQIVND (reference sequence). With 5 bases removed from V and 2 bases from J, the gap between germline ends came to 12 bases. This CDR3 has 14 amino acids. The CDR3 nucleotides are TGTGCCAGTAGTCAAGAACGCATAAACTATGGCTACACCTTC. It yields the protein CASSQERINYGYTF. Full variable domain (outside the CDR3, taken from reference TRBV19 and TRBJ1-2): DGGITQSPKYLFRKEGQNVTLSCEQNLNHDAMYWYRQDPGQGLRLIYYSQIVNDFQKGDIAEGYSVSREKKESFPLTVTSAQKNPTAFYLCASSQERINYGYTFGSGTRLTVV.

This clonotype was seen only once. V usage is TRBV7-8 and J usage is TRBJ2-2; 11 bases agree with TRBD1. V lost 4 bases and J lost 2; bases outside the gene matches: 9. The CDR3 spans 18 residues. In germline, CDR1 is SGHVS, CDR2 FQNEAQ. In nucleotides, the CDR3 is TGTGCCAGCAGCTCGGGACAGGGGGTTCCCTCCAACACCGGGGAGCTGTTTTTT. This gives the protein CASSSGQGVPSNTGELFF.

This clonotype was seen a few times. This sequence joins TRBV12-3 or TRBV12-4 and TRBJ2-7, with D possibly being TRBD2 (5 bases). There are 13 residues in the CDR3. V was trimmed by 0 bases and J by 6 bases, leaving 9 bases between them. The CDR3, as DNA: TGTGCCAGCAGTTTAGCGTCGGCGGGCGAGCAGTACTTC. Translated, it gives CASSLASAGEQYF.

Ten or more counts support this clonotype. This rearrangement joins TRBV12-3 or TRBV12-4 to TRBJ1-5; no reliable D call. V lost 5 bases, J lost 3 bases, and 14 bases lay in between. The CDR3 totals 15 residues. DNA for the CDR3: TGTGCCAGCAGTCGTAGGTCAACCGACAATCAGCCCCAGCATTTT. Translation: CASSRRSTDNQPQHF.

This clonotype was found many times. The V and J genes are TRBV6-1 and TRBJ2-2; 7 bases match TRBD2. CDR1 and CDR2 from the germline V gene are MNHNS and SASEGT. With V trimmed by 5 bases and J by 7 bases, 4 bases remained unmatched. The CDR3 extends over 13 amino acids. CDR3 sequence (DNA): TGTGCCAGCAGTCCCGGGGAGGGCGGGGAGCTGTTTTTT. Its translation: CASSPGEGGELFF.

This chain joins TRBV5-4 and TRBJ2-7; D perhaps matches TRBD1 (7 bases). The CDR3 extends over 16 amino acids. Trimming removed 0 bases from V and 5 bases from J, with 18 bases in between. CDR1 and CDR2 from the germline V gene are SGHNT and YYREEE (reference sequence). Here the CDR3 DNA reads TGTGCCAGCAGCTTGGAATTCGCGGGACAGATAAACGAGCAGTACTTC. Translated: CASSLEFAGQINEQYF.

There are many counts of this clonotype. No conserved phenylalanine or tryptophan ends this CDR3, so it is likely a read error. This sequence joins TRBV12-3 or TRBV12-4 and TRBJ1-1; D remains unclear. The V end was cut by 5 bases, the J end by 8 bases, with 9 bases between. The CDR3 sequence is 11 residues long. As DNA, the CDR3 is TGTGCCAGCAGTCCCGGGTCCGAAGCTTTCATT. Protein: CASSPGSEAFI.

V and J are TRBV7-9 and TRBJ2-7, with a weak D call TRBD1 (6 bases). V was pared by 11 bases and J by 0 bases, with 11 bases between. In germline, CDR1 is SEHNR, CDR2 FQNEAQ (reference sequence). CDR3 length: 12 amino acids. CDR3 DNA sequence: TGTGCCGTAACAGGGAGCTCCTACGAGCAGTACTTC. Residues: CAVTGSSYEQYF.